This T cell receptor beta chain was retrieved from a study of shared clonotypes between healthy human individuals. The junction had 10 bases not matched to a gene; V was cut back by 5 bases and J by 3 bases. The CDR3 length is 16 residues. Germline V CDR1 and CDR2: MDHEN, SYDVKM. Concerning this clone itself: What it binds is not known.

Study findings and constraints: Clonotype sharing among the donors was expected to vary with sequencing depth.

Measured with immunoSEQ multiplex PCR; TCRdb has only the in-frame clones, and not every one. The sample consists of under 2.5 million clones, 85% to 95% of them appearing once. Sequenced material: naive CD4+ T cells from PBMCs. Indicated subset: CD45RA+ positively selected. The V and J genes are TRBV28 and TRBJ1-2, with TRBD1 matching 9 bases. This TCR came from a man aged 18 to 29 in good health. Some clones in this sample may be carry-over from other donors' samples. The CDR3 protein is CASSIIPGQGYYGYTF. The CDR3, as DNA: TGTGCCAGCAGTATAATTCCGGGACAGGGATACTATGGCTACACCTTC.